Shown below are 28 T cell receptor beta chains from a single sample sequenced in a study of blood T cell repertoires in COVID-19. Clones were sequenced by immunoSEQ multiplex PCR, and TCRdb holds only the in-frame ones, with some missing. The profile shows more than 150,000 clones, about 80% of them singletons. Sequenced material: PBMCs or T cells enriched from blood (not recorded which). Receptors originate from a man in his sixties who had been exposed to COVID-19.

This rearrangement joins TRBV30 to TRBJ1-6, with D unclear. V lost 8 bases and J lost 5, with 19 bases in between. The germline gives CDR1 GTSNPN, CDR2 SVGIG (reference sequence). The CDR3 runs to 15 residues. The CDR3 spells CALKGRTWNNSPLHF. The CDR3 nucleotides read TGTGCCCTAAAAGGGCGGACTTGGAATAATTCACCCCTCCACTTT.

For this clone: At the DNA level, this CDR3 is encoded by other sequences in the same sample as well. The chain uses TRBV6-4 and TRBJ2-3, with 8 bases lining up with TRBD1. Germline loops: CDR1 MRHNA, CDR2 SNTAGT. The CDR3 length is 15 residues. Losses at the gene ends were 0 bases for V and 4 bases for J; bases not matched to a gene: 3. CDR3 in amino acids: CASSDSIQGADTQYF. The CDR3 DNA sequence: TGTGCCAGCAGTGACTCGATACAGGGGGCAGATACGCAGTATTTT.

The chain has TRBV5-1 and TRBJ2-1; D perhaps matches TRBD1 (7 bases). The CDR3 extends over 15 amino acids. V was pared by 0 bases and J by 6 bases, with 13 bases between. CDR1 and CDR2 from the germline V gene are SGHRS and YFSETQ. DNA for the CDR3: TGCGCCAGCAGCTTGGCCCGCCAGGGGGGCAATGAGCAGTTCTTC. The encoded protein is CASSLARQGGNEQFF.

This clone occurred many times. The chain recombines TRBV28 with TRBJ1-5; TRBD1 might be the D (6 bases). From germline, CDR1 is MDHEN and CDR2 SYDVKM. V lost 7 bases to trimming and J lost 2 bases, with 12 bases between them. The CDR3 totals 14 residues. DNA for the CDR3: TGTGCCAGCATGGTGGGGGCGGGCAATCAGCCCCAGCATTTT. This sequence encodes CASMVGAGNQPQHF.

J is TRBJ1-5 and V is TRBV7-8; 7 positions match TRBD1. The germline gives CDR1 SGHVS, CDR2 FQNEAQ. This CDR3 has 13 residues. V trimming: 6 bases; J trimming: 4 bases; junction bases outside the gene matches: 3. CDR3 DNA sequence: TGTGCCAGCAGAACAGGGGATAATCAGCCCCAGCATTTT. It codes for CASRTGDNQPQHF.

The chain uses TRBV28 and TRBJ2-7, with a possible D match to TRBD1 (6 bases). Germline assignment: CDR1 MDHEN and CDR2 SYDVKM. This CDR3 is 13 amino acids long. The V end lost 6 bases, the J end lost 3 bases, and 12 bases lay between the germline ends. The CDR3 region is CASRPLGGYEQYF. CDR3 bases: TGTGCCAGCAGACCCTTAGGGGGCTACGAGCAGTACTTC.

The V and J genes are TRBV4-3 and TRBJ1-2; D is perhaps TRBD1 (5 bases). This CDR3 comprises 13 residues. Germline CDR1 and CDR2: LGHNA and YSLEER. V dropped 0 bases and J dropped 4 bases, with 6 bases sitting between them. This CDR3 reads CASSQEGPYGYTF. Written as DNA, the CDR3 is TGCGCCAGCAGCCAAGAGGGGCCCTATGGCTACACCTTC.

This chain links TRBV11-3 with TRBJ2-3, with 7 bases that match TRBD2. Per germline, CDR1 SGHNT and CDR2 YENEEA. V lost 5 bases, J lost 1 base, and 6 bases stayed unmatched. This CDR3 comprises 15 residues. CDR3 region: CASSPGGPGTDTQYF. The CDR3 DNA reads as TGTGCCAGCAGCCCGGGGGGACCGGGCACAGATACGCAGTATTTT.

The rearrangement uses TRBV5-8 and TRBJ1-5; D is undetermined. The CDR3 has 19 residues. V lost 4 bases and J 1 base, leaving 24 bases between the germline ends. Looked up from germline, CDR1 is SGHTS and CDR2 is YDEGEE. CDR3 bases: TGTGCCAGCAGCCGCAGTTCCCAAACCGACACGCGAAGCAATCAGCCCCAGCATTTT. This gives the protein CASSRSSQTDTRSNQPQHF.

The chain employs TRBV5-4 and TRBJ2-2, with no clear D. Trimming took off 3 bases at V and 1 base at J, with 4 bases between the two ends. Germline CDR1 SGHNT, CDR2 YYREEE (reference sequence). This CDR3 has 13 residues. In DNA form, the CDR3 reads TGTGCCAGCAGCTCTATGAACACCGGGGAGCTGTTTTTT. Encoded protein: CASSSMNTGELFF.

This chain joins TRBV28 and TRBJ1-2; 8 bases align to TRBD1. The V gene end was trimmed by 1 base and the J gene end by 7 bases; junction bases not matched to a gene: 5. Germline CDR1 is MDHEN and CDR2 is SYDVKM. This CDR3 spans 14 amino acids. CDR3 protein: CASSLFQGARGYTF. The CDR3 coding sequence is TGTGCCAGCAGTTTATTTCAGGGGGCACGTGGCTACACCTTC.

The chain joins TRBV10-3 to TRBJ2-5; the match to TRBD1 covers 10 bases. This CDR3 is 15 amino acids long. CDR1 and CDR2 from the germline V gene are ENHRY and SYGVKD. The J segment lost 1 base and the V segment lost 5 bases, leaving 4 bases of the junction unmatched. The CDR3 nucleotides are TGTGCCATCAGTTACCGGGACAGGGGCCAAGAGACCCAGTACTTC. It yields the protein CAISYRDRGQETQYF.

The chain carries TRBV11-2 and TRBJ1-1, with D hard to call. CDR1 and CDR2 from the germline V gene are SGHAT and FQNNGV. The CDR3 runs 13 residues. The V end was cut by 2 bases, the J end by 1 base, with 5 bases between. CDR3 nucleotide sequence: TGTGCCAGCAGCTTACCGGGGAACACTGAAGCTTTCTTT. It yields the protein CASSLPGNTEAFF.

The chain recombines TRBV7-9 with TRBJ1-1; D may be TRBD1 (6 bases). Germline CDR1 reads SEHNR; CDR2 reads FQNEAQ (reference sequence). CDR3 length: 15 amino acids. V was shortened by 4 bases and J by 3 bases, with 15 bases between the two germline ends. The CDR3 DNA sequence: TGTGCCAGCAGCTCCTTGAACAGGGTAGACACTGAAGCTTTCTTT. Protein product: CASSSLNRVDTEAFF.

This clone has only a few counts. The genes are TRBV7-9 and TRBJ2-7; TRBD2 matches 11 bases. This CDR3 region has 15 residues. Germline V gene data show CDR1 as SEHNR and CDR2 as FQNEAQ (reference sequence). Trimming cost V 4 bases and J 3 bases; bases outside gene matches: 5. The CDR3 sequence is CASSYIGTSGYEQYF. Written as DNA, the CDR3 is TGTGCCAGCAGCTATATCGGGACTAGCGGCTACGAGCAGTACTTC. The whole variable domain, remainder taken from reference TRBV7-9 and TRBJ2-7, is DTGVSQNPRHKITKRGQNVTFRCDPISEHNRLYWYRQTLGQGPEFLTYFQNEAQLEKSRLLSDRFSAERPKGSFSTLEIQRTEQGDSAMYLCASSYIGTSGYEQYFGPGTRLTVT.

The rearrangement links TRBV5-6 to TRBJ1-2; D perhaps matches TRBD1 (5 bases). CDR3 length: 15 amino acids. The V and J ends lost 1 base and 7 bases respectively, with 17 bases between them. From germline, CDR1 is SGHDT and CDR2 YYEEEE. The CDR3 loop reads CASSLPGSHLGGYTF. Written as DNA, the CDR3 is TGTGCCAGCAGCTTGCCAGGGTCGCATCTTGGTGGCTACACCTTC.

This clone was picked up one time. V usage is TRBV2 and J usage is TRBJ1-5; TRBD1 is a possible D gene (5 bases). The V and J ends lost 8 bases and 0 bases respectively, with 8 bases between them. The CDR3 is 13 residues long. Per germline, CDR1 SNHLY and CDR2 FYNNEI. CDR3 nucleotide sequence: TGTGCCAGCGGCAGGGCTAGCAATCAGCCCCAGCATTTT. This translates into CASGRASNQPQHF.

The chain employs TRBV24-1 and TRBJ2-3; the match to TRBD1 covers 11 bases. V shed 3 bases and J 5 bases; nucleotides not matched to a gene: 6. The CDR3 totals 16 residues. Looked up from germline, CDR1 is KGHDR and CDR2 is SFDVKD. This chain's CDR3 is CATSDPRTGGVDTQYF. The CDR3 DNA reads TGTGCCACCAGTGATCCTCGGACAGGGGGCGTAGATACGCAGTATTTT.

This clone was counted at least ten times. The chain is built from TRBV12-3 or TRBV12-4 and TRBJ2-7, with TRBD1 matching 9 bases. J was trimmed by 6 bases and V by 6 bases; bases with no gene match: 3. The CDR3 covers 12 residues. The CDR3 DNA reads TGTGCCAGCAGGCCGACAGGGGGCGAGCAGTACTTC. Its protein product is CASRPTGGEQYF.

The chain combines TRBV7-7 with TRBJ2-2, with D possibly TRBD1 on 5 matching bases. The germline V gene has CDR1 SSHAT and CDR2 FNYEAQ (reference sequence). This CDR3 comprises 16 residues. V was clipped by 5 bases and J by 7 bases, with 20 bases between them. The CDR3 loop is CASSPTGQGFYGELFF. The CDR3 bases are TGTGCCAGCAGCCCCACCGGGCAGGGTTTCTACGGGGAGCTGTTTTTT.

V usage is TRBV18 and J usage is TRBJ1-4; possibly TRBD1 for D (5 bases). The CDR3 loop spans 13 amino acids. The germline CDR1 and CDR2 sequences are KGHSH and LQKENI. Deletions cut 2 bases from V and 8 bases from J, with 9 bases between. The CDR3 sequence is CASSPLQDEKLFF. Written as DNA, the CDR3 is TGTGCCAGCTCACCATTACAGGACGAAAAACTGTTTTTT.

The J gene is TRBJ2-5, the V gene TRBV23-1; 7 bases line up with TRBD1. TRBV23-1 has ORF status, its function being uncertain. The CDR3 spans 17 residues. Unmatched junction bases numbered 10, after V lost 2 bases and J lost 1 base. CDR3 protein: CASSQGGQPRFQETQYF. CDR3 nucleotide sequence: TGCGCCAGCAGTCAAGGGGGACAGCCACGTTTCCAAGAGACCCAGTACTTC.

J is TRBJ1-4 and V is TRBV7-9; D gene uncertain. Trimming cost V 0 bases and J 8 bases, with 7 bases left between them. This CDR3 comprises 13 residues. The germline V gene has CDR1 SEHNR and CDR2 FQNEAQ (reference sequence). The CDR3 nucleotides are TGTGCCAGCAGCTTAGCGGGAGAAGAAAAACTGTTTTTT. Protein product: CASSLAGEEKLFF.

The chain uses TRBV6-5 and TRBJ1-1; D is perhaps TRBD1 (6 bases). The V gene lost 6 bases and the J gene lost 5 bases, with 16 bases spanning the gap. Germline V gene sequence: CDR1 MNHEY, CDR2 SVGAGI. The length of the CDR3 is 14 residues. CDR3 in amino acids: CASRQQGGWTEAFF. The CDR3 region has the DNA TGTGCCAGCAGGCAACAAGGGGGATGGACTGAAGCTTTCTTT.

The sample holds one count of this clone. The rearrangement links TRBV15 to TRBJ2-1; D is undetermined. V lost 1 base, J lost 2 bases, and 12 bases lay in between. The germline CDR1 and CDR2 sequences are LNHNV and YYDKDF (reference sequence). This CDR3 is 16 amino acids long. CDR3 coding DNA: TGTGCCACCAGCAGAGTTAGTTATACTACCTACAATGAGCAGTTCTTC. Translated, it gives CATSRVSYTTYNEQFF.

The rearrangement uses TRBV5-1 and TRBJ2-2; D is possibly TRBD2 (5 bases). The CDR3 covers 15 residues. Germline CDR1 reads SGHRS; CDR2 reads YFSETQ. V was pared by 0 bases and J by 4 bases, with 10 bases between. The CDR3 reads CASSLELDSTGELFF. The CDR3 bases are TGCGCCAGCAGCTTGGAACTAGATAGCACCGGGGAGCTGTTTTTT.

The chain employs TRBV28 and TRBJ2-1; 8 positions match TRBD2. CDR1 is MDHEN and CDR2 is SYDVKM in the germline V gene. Unmatched junction bases numbered 2, after V lost 7 bases and J lost 0 bases. The CDR3 totals 14 residues. The CDR3 DNA reads TGTGCCAGCACGAGCGGGAGCTCCTACAATGAGCAGTTCTTC. This gives the protein CASTSGSSYNEQFF.

The chain carries TRBV9 and TRBJ2-5, with 8 bases fitting TRBD1. Germline assignment: CDR1 SGDLS and CDR2 YYNGEE. Unmatched junction bases numbered 5, after V lost 0 bases and J lost 4 bases. CDR3 size: 15 residues. The chain's CDR3 is CASSVDQGARETQYF. CDR3 bases: TGTGCCAGCAGCGTAGACCAGGGGGCGAGAGAGACCCAGTACTTC.